This entry concerns a single TCR beta chain. What it binds is not known. The data derive from a study of blood T cells in healthy people across ages. Study in general: Through template switching, about one barcoded beta molecule was captured per two T cells, as measured in model experiments. Points from the study as a whole: Per million T cells, TCR beta diversity dropped about linearly as age rose. Greater diversity and more naive CD4+ cells were seen in long-lived donors than in aged donors.

This CDR3 is built from 14 residues. CDR1 and CDR2 from the germline V gene are SGHAT and FQNNGV. Alongside a J-beta primer mix, a sample-barcoded 5' primer served in a second PCR lasting roughly 7 to 12 cycles. A tag from a template-switch adaptor with 12 random nucleotides marked each cDNA molecule. TCRdb reprocessed the 5' RACE reads via MiXCR and lists one record per CDR3 protein. The data contain 1.5 million to 2 million distinct CDR3 sequences, over 25% of them singletons. The chain links TRBV11-2 to TRBJ2-5; D uncertain. The J call may not be correct, given that the DNA end is closer to TRBJ2-7. The specimen was blood. The TCR comes from a woman aged 25 to 45 in good health. The CDR3, as DNA: TGTGCCAGCAGCTCCCCGATTGGGTCCTACGAGCAGTACTTC. Residues: CASSSPIGSYEQYF.